This T cell receptor (beta chain) derives from a study of blood T cells in healthy people across ages. Points from the study as a whole: Conclusively comparing naive with antigen-experienced cells was impossible with unsorted PBMCs.

Healthy individuals of Caucasian origin from Russia, aged roughly 6 to 90, served as donors. Total RNA was extracted at no less than 5 micrograms per sample. In this sample, this clonotype turned up a few times. Its specificity is not known. A J-beta primer mix and a sample-barcoded 5' primer were used in a second PCR of roughly 7 to 12 cycles. Each of the cDNA molecules was tagged by a template-switch adaptor with 12 random nucleotides. Via MiXCR, TCRdb re-called the 5' RACE reads, giving one row per CDR3 protein. The sample includes around 790,000 distinct CDR3 sequences, roughly 44% of them seen just once. The CDR3 spans 13 residues. Germline assignment: CDR1 LGHDT and CDR2 YNNKEL (reference sequence). V lost 5 bases and J 5 bases, leaving 12 bases between the germline ends.

The sample consisted of blood. The source is a man in his fifties or sixties in good health. The J gene is TRBJ2-5, the V gene TRBV3-1, with D perhaps TRBD1 (6 bases). CDR3: CASSERGSETQYF. In DNA, the CDR3 is TGTGCCAGCAGCGAAAGGGGGTCGGAGACCCAGTACTTC.